This T cell receptor beta chain stems from a study of blood T cell repertoires in COVID-19. Study summary: Each recovered donor of Cohort 3 presented with two negative PCRs, clearance, or symptom resolution. Sites across the United States, Italy and Spain contributed samples from acute and convalescent COVID-19.

Study processing details: Nucleated cell counts were estimated from reference gene primer amplification. TCRdb keeps only in-frame clones here, not all; method: immunoSEQ multiplex PCR. Clone size and V and J calls were adopted from that table, with D and trimming inferred from the DNA. The sample has 330,000 or so clones, more than 75% seen once. Trimming left V 7 bases short and J 1 base short, with 10 bases between. This CDR3 region has 14 residues. Germline V CDR1 and CDR2: KGHDR, SFDVKD. V usage is TRBV24-1 and J usage is TRBJ2-1; tentatively, D is TRBD2 (6 bases). Source material: PBMCs or T cells enriched from blood (not recorded which). The receptor comes from a man in his forties or fifties in a cohort exposed to, infected with or recovered from COVID-19 (not recorded which). The CDR3 region is CATSPGSSYNEQFF. In DNA, the CDR3 is TGTGCCACCAGCCCCGGGAGTTCCTACAATGAGCAGTTCTTC.